The following is a TCR beta chain sequence with its context. Its antigen is still unknown. These data belong to a study of beta chain features in type 1 diabetes. Whole-study results and caveats: In every one of the four CD4+ subsets, TCRB CDR3s were moderately but significantly shorter in Type 1 diabetes patients.

Investigators reverse transcribed all isolated RNA, so they sequenced expressed TCRB transcripts. Clones were read by immunoSEQ multiplex PCR, and TCRdb kept only the in-frame ones, dropping some. The sample includes 600,000 to 700,000 clones, roughly an eighth of them seen just once. CDR1 is SNHLY, CDR2 FYNNEI, per germline. Trimming removed 4 bases from V and 2 bases from J, with 7 bases in between. CDR3 length: 13 residues. V usage is TRBV2 and J usage is TRBJ2-3; the D call may be TRBD1 or TRBD2 (5 bases each). The receptor comes from a man aged 25 to 40 with type 1 diabetes. The sequencing input was naive CD4+ T cells from blood. The CDR3 protein is CASSGDDTDTQYF. In DNA, the CDR3 is TGTGCCAGCAGTGGGGACGACACAGATACGCAGTATTTT.